This T cell receptor beta chain was found in a study of blood T cell repertoires in COVID-19. Study background: The samples span acute and convalescent COVID-19 from the United States, Italy and Spain. The cDNA or gDNA used as material had been derived from T cells, B-cell-depleted T cells, or PBMCs.

In the authors' workflow: Counts of nucleated cells, estimated from reference gene primer amplification, were obtained. TCRdb's table, derived via immunoSEQ multiplex PCR, lists solely in-frame clones and lacks some. V and J calls and clone size are given by that table; D and trimming were obtained from the DNA. The sample includes roughly 100,000 clones, 70% to 90% of them seen just once. CDR3 length: 14 amino acids. The germline V gene encodes CDR1 SGHTA and CDR2 FQGTGA. Trimming cost V 0 bases and J 0 bases, with 4 bases left between them. The clonotype comes from a man in his forties or fifties with active COVID-19. The rearrangement joins TRBV7-3 to TRBJ2-3, with unresolved D. The sample was peripheral blood. The CDR3: CASSLTRSTDTQYF. CDR3 in DNA: TGTGCCAGCAGCTTAACCCGGAGCACAGATACGCAGTATTTT.